Shown below are 20 T cell receptor beta chains from a single sample sequenced in a study of CD8 T cells in Susac syndrome. After extraction with the RNeasy kit, roughly 0.45 to 1 ug of the RNA was reverse transcribed using random hexamers. TCRdb re-called the immunoSEQ multiplex PCR reads with MiXCR, one entry per CDR3 protein. The top ten hold over 0.12% of the sample, which has 150,000 to 180,000 distinct CDR3 sequences, around 95% seen once. The sample was CD8+ T cells from PBMCs. All receptors come from a human donor with multiple sclerosis.

V is TRBV29-1 and J is TRBJ1-1; the D gene is possibly TRBD1 (5 bases). CDR3 size: 15 residues. Trimming took off 5 bases at V and 1 base at J, with 17 bases between the two ends. Germline CDR1 reads SQVTM; CDR2 reads ANQGSEA. CDR3 in DNA: TGCAGCGTTAAACCAACGGGACGGGAGAACACTGAAGCTTTCTTT. Residues: CSVKPTGRENTEAFF.

This chain's CDR3 is CATSPSLAGALNEQFF. CDR3 sequence (DNA): TGTGCCACCAGCCCTTCCTTAGCGGGGGCCCTCAATGAGCAGTTCTTC. The chain is built from TRBV15 and TRBJ2-1; 9 nucleotides align to TRBD2. Germline CDR1 and CDR2: LNHNV and YYDKDF (reference sequence). The CDR3 runs 16 residues. The trim removed 5 bases at V and 6 bases at J, leaving 11 bases unmatched.

The chain couples TRBV12-3 or TRBV12-4 to TRBJ2-1; TRBD2 aligns across 10 bases. This CDR3 comprises 15 residues. V lost 7 bases to trimming and J lost 5 bases; unmatched junction nucleotides: 8. CDR3 residues: CASIVWSGGDNEQFF. For the CDR3, the DNA is TGTGCCAGCATCGTCTGGAGCGGGGGGGACAATGAGCAGTTCTTC.

The CDR3 reads CAISEGGRNQPQHF. The CDR3 nucleotides read TGTGCCATCAGTGAAGGAGGGCGTAATCAGCCCCAGCATTTT. The chain links TRBV10-3 to TRBJ1-5; D call uncertain. Germline lookup yields CDR1 ENHRY and CDR2 SYGVKD. Trimming left V 3 bases short and J 4 bases short, with 10 bases between. CDR3 size: 14 residues.

The chain links TRBV7-9 to TRBJ2-5; 8 bases are a match to TRBD1. Germline V gene sequence: CDR1 SEHNR, CDR2 FQNEAQ (reference sequence). This CDR3 is 19 amino acids long. The J segment lost 0 bases and the V segment lost 5 bases, leaving 17 bases of the junction unmatched. CDR3 coding DNA: TGTGCCAGCAGCCCTCGTGTTCAGGGGGCGGGACAGCACCAAGAGACCCAGTACTTC. Protein sequence: CASSPRVQGAGQHQETQYF.

V is TRBV5-1 and J is TRBJ2-7; 8 nucleotides align to TRBD1. V lost 0 bases to trimming and J lost 5 bases; unmatched junction nucleotides: 7. Germline V lookup: CDR1 SGHRS, CDR2 YFSETQ. CDR3 length equals 15 residues. The chain's CDR3 is CASSLEGQGSDEQYV. Written as DNA, the CDR3 is TGCGCCAGCAGCTTGGAAGGACAGGGAAGCGACGAGCAGTACGTC.

The rearrangement uses TRBV12-3 or TRBV12-4 and TRBJ2-3; tentatively, D is TRBD2 (6 bases). Deletions cut 7 bases from V and 2 bases from J, with 16 bases between. This CDR3 comprises 15 residues. The CDR3 is CASTPLMDYTDTQYF. The CDR3 coding sequence is TGTGCCAGCACCCCATTGATGGACTACACAGATACGCAGTATTTT.

This chain uses TRBV30 with TRBJ2-1; D is unclear. The V and J ends lost 4 bases and 4 bases respectively, with 5 bases between them. The CDR3 is made up of 11 amino acids. The germline V gene has CDR1 GTSNPN and CDR2 SVGIG (reference sequence). The CDR3 sequence is CAWKEYNEQFF. The CDR3 DNA is TGTGCCTGGAAGGAATACAATGAGCAGTTCTTC. Filled out from reference TRBV30 and TRBJ2-1, the complete variable domain reads SQTIHQWPATLVQPVGSPLSLECTVEGTSNPNLYWYRQAAGRGLQLLFYSVGIGQISSEVPQNLSASRPQDRQFILSSKKLLLSDSGFYLCAWKEYNEQFFGPGTRLTVL.

In DNA, the CDR3 is TGTGCCAGCAGCTTAGGGGGACAGGGTTCTGACTACGAGCAGTACTTC. As protein: CASSLGGQGSDYEQYF. The genes are TRBV13 and TRBJ2-7; TRBD1 matches 9 bases. The trim removed 0 bases at V and 3 bases at J, leaving 6 bases unmatched. Germline loops: CDR1 PRHDT, CDR2 FYEKMQ (reference sequence). The CDR3 runs 16 residues.

This clonotype occurred once. The chain couples TRBV9 to TRBJ2-7; possibly TRBD2 for D (5 bases). The CDR3 has 14 residues. Trimming shortened V by 0 bases and J by 3 bases, and 10 bases separated the two germline ends. Germline V CDR1 and CDR2: SGDLS, YYNGEE. The CDR3 region has the DNA TGTGCCAGCAGCGTAGGGGTGGGGAGCTACGAGCAGTACTTC. Translated: CASSVGVGSYEQYF.

This clonotype was picked up one time. This sequence joins TRBV9 and TRBJ1-6, with TRBD1 matching 7 bases. CDR1 is SGDLS, CDR2 YYNGEE, per germline. V lost 3 bases to trimming and J lost 11 bases; unmatched junction nucleotides: 5. The CDR3 runs 13 residues. DNA of the CDR3: TGTGCCAGCAGCGGAACAGGGGTCCCACCCCTCCACTTT. This encodes CASSGTGVPPLHF.

This chain connects TRBV15 to TRBJ2-1; 8 nucleotides agree with TRBD1. CDR1 and CDR2 (germline): LNHNV, YYDKDF (reference sequence). This CDR3 has 14 amino acids. Germline trimming cut 5 bases from V and 8 bases from J; bases unmatched to any gene: 8. The CDR3 protein is CATSGQGVMYEQFF. CDR3 DNA sequence: TGTGCCACCAGCGGACAGGGTGTAATGTATGAGCAGTTCTTC.

The CDR3 region is CSVEGTGRMGEQYF. CDR3 DNA: TGCAGCGTTGAGGGGACAGGGAGGATGGGCGAGCAGTACTTC. The chain joins TRBV29-1 to TRBJ2-7; TRBD1 matches at 9 bases. CDR3 length: 14 residues. In germline, CDR1 is SQVTM, CDR2 ANQGSEA. Trimming cost V 3 bases and J 6 bases; bases outside gene matches: 9.

This CDR3 reads CSVEEGQSYEQYF. The DNA of the CDR3 is TGCAGCGTTGAAGAAGGCCAGTCCTACGAGCAGTACTTC. This chain connects TRBV29-1 to TRBJ2-7; D is ambiguous. Germline V gene data show CDR1 as SQVTM and CDR2 as ANQGSEA. V lost 0 bases and J lost 1, with 7 bases in between. The CDR3 length is 13 residues.

The chain recombines TRBV13 with TRBJ1-2; D is ambiguous. Germline V gene lookup returns CDR1 PRHDT and CDR2 FYEKMQ (reference sequence). The V end lost 4 bases, the J end lost 8 bases, and 17 bases lay between the germline ends. The CDR3 runs to 14 residues. The CDR3 loop is CASSSHMDRLGYTF. The CDR3 coding sequence is TGTGCCAGCAGCTCTCATATGGACCGCCTCGGCTACACCTTC.

The chain has TRBV11-1 and TRBJ2-1; the match to TRBD2 covers 9 bases. The V segment lost 4 bases and the J segment 9 bases; nucleotides outside the gene matches: 10. The CDR3 runs to 15 residues. Germline CDR1 and CDR2: SGHAT and FQDESV (reference sequence). The CDR3 region is CASSSKPGLALEQFF. CDR3 DNA: TGTGCCAGCAGCTCTAAACCGGGACTAGCCCTTGAGCAGTTCTTC. The full variable domain, completed using reference TRBV11-1 and TRBJ2-1, is EAEVAQSPRYKITEKSQAVAFWCDPISGHATLYWYRQILGQGPELLVQFQDESVVDDSQLPKDRFSAERLKGVDSTLKIQPAELGDSAMYLCASSSKPGLALEQFFGPGTRLTVL.

The chain has TRBV27 and TRBJ2-7; 9 nucleotides line up with TRBD1. The germline V gene has CDR1 MNHEY and CDR2 SMNVEV (reference sequence). V shed 5 bases and J 0 bases; nucleotides not matched to a gene: 8. The CDR3 extends over 16 amino acids. This CDR3 is CASSPLPGQGSYEQYV. CDR3 sequence (DNA): TGTGCCAGCAGTCCCCTTCCGGGACAGGGCTCCTACGAGCAGTACGTC.

V and J are TRBV6-1 and TRBJ2-7; 11 bases are a match to TRBD2. Trimming removed 5 bases from V and 6 bases from J; junction bases left unmatched: 12. Per the germline V gene, CDR1 is MNHNS and CDR2 is SASEGT. The CDR3 is 16 amino acids. CDR3 nucleotides: TGTGCCAGCAGTCCGTCTTCACTAGCGGGGGTGTCCGAGCAGTACTTC. Translation: CASSPSSLAGVSEQYF.

V usage is TRBV20-1 and J usage is TRBJ2-1, with TRBD1 identical over 8 bases. CDR1 and CDR2 (germline): DFQATT, SNEGSKA (reference sequence). The CDR3 spans 19 residues. Trimming cost V 1 base and J 3 bases; bases outside gene matches: 17. The DNA for the CDR3 is TGCAGTGCTAGAGCCTCCCCTGGACCCGGACAGGGCTTCTACAATGAGCAGTTCTTC. It specifies CSARASPGPGQGFYNEQFF.

The chain recombines TRBV2 with TRBJ2-7; TRBD1 matches at 7 bases. CDR1 is SNHLY, CDR2 FYNNEI, per germline. This CDR3 is built from 14 residues. V was pared by 2 bases and J by 3 bases, with 4 bases of the junction left unmatched. CDR3 protein: CASSEYGTVYEQYF. The CDR3 DNA follows: TGTGCCAGCAGTGAATATGGGACAGTCTACGAGCAGTACTTC. The whole variable domain, filled in from reference TRBV2 and TRBJ2-7, reads EPEVTQTPSHQVTQMGQEVILRCVPISNHLYFYWYRQILGQKVEFLVSFYNNEISEKSEIFDDQFSVERPDGSNFTLKIRSTKLEDSAMYFCASSEYGTVYEQYFGPGTRLTVT.